This T cell receptor (beta chain) is drawn from a study of radiotherapy plus CTLA-4 blockade in lung cancer. As for the study in general: With roughly a third of patients having disease control, objective responses were seen in about 17%.

The CDR3 is 15 amino acids. Trimming shortened V by 2 bases and J by 8 bases, and 15 bases separated the two germline ends. Germline values: CDR1 MDHEN, CDR2 SYDVKM. Findings and limits, study-wide: Following radiotherapy plus ipilimumab, tumor-derived TCR clones expanded in the blood. The authors reported that early blood T cell clone dynamics, with interferon-beta, best predicted response.

Notes on this clone: No antigen is known for it.

It was focal radiation plus CTLA-4 blockade with ipilimumab that patients with chemo-refractory metastatic non-small-cell lung cancer received. Using immunoSEQ multiplex PCR, the repertoire was profiled, and TCRdb retains in-frame clones only, with some absent. The sample lists under 90,000 clones, roughly 78% seen once, with over 12% in the top ten. The TCR comes from a human donor with non-small cell lung cancer that progressed on radiotherapy plus ipilimumab. This sequence joins TRBV28 and TRBJ1-4; D call uncertain. Sequences were derived from peripheral blood, sampled from a patient treated with radiotherapy plus ipilimumab. This chain's CDR3 is CASSLVAEGGEKLFF. CDR3 in DNA: TGTGCCAGCAGTTTAGTGGCCGAGGGAGGGGAAAAACTGTTTTTT.